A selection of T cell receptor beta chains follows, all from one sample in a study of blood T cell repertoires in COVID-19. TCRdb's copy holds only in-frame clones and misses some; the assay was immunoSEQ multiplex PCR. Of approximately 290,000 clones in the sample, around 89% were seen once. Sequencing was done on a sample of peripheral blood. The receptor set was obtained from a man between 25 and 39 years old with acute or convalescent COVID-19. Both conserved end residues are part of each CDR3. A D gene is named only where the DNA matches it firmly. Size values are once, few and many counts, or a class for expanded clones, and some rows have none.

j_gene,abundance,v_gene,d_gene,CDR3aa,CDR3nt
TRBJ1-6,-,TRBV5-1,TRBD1,CASSIDRGPLHF,TGCGCCAGCAGCATAGACAGGGGTCCCCTCCACTTT
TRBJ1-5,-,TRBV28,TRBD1,CASSDWDRGQDQPQHF,TGTGCCAGCAGCGATTGGGACAGGGGGCAGGATCAGCCCCAGCATTTT
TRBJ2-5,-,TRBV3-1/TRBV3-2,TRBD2,CASSQTRLAGAGETQYF,TGTGCCAGCAGCCAAACTCGACTAGCGGGGGCGGGGGAGACCCAGTACTTC
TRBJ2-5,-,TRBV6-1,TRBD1,CASSPGQGTAETQYF,TGTGCCAGCAGTCCCGGACAGGGCACCGCGGAGACCCAGTACTTC
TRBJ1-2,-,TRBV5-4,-,CASSLFRGRDYGYTF,TGTGCCAGCAGCTTGTTCAGGGGACGGGACTATGGCTACACCTTC
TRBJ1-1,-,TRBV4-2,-,CASNRDLNTEAFF,TGTGCCAGCAACAGGGATTTGAACACTGAAGCTTTCTTT
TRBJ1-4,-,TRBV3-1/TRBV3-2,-,CASSHRGYNEKLFF,TGTGCCAGCAGCCACAGGGGTTATAATGAAAAACTGTTTTTT
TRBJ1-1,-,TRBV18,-,CASSPTDKQLNTEAFF,TGTGCCAGCTCACCTACAGACAAGCAATTGAACACTGAAGCTTTCTTT
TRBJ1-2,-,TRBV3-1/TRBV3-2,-,CASSPVPQGFGYGYTF,TGTGCCAGCAGCCCCGTCCCACAGGGTTTCGGCTATGGCTACACCTTC
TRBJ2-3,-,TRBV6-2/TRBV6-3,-,CASSYSYLGTDTQYF,TGTGCCAGCAGTTATAGTTATCTGGGCACAGATACGCAGTATTTT
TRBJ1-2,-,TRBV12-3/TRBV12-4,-,CASSSSGDYGYTF,TGTGCCAGCAGTTCGTCCGGGGACTATGGCTACACCTTC
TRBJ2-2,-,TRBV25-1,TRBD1,CASRARGQAHGELFF,TGTGCCAGCAGGGCCCGGGGACAGGCCCACGGGGAGCTGTTTTTT
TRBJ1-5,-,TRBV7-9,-,CASSSTAGSNQPQHF,TGTGCCAGCAGTTCCACAGCGGGGTCTAATCAGCCCCAGCATTTT
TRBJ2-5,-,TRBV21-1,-,CASSIGRDQETQYF,TGTGCCAGCAGCATTGGCAGGGACCAAGAGACCCAGTACTTC
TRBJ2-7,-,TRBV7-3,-,CASSWALGYEQYF,TGTGCCAGCAGCTGGGCCTTGGGCTACGAGCAGTACTTC
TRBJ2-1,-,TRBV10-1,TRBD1,CASSESRARWTGGSNEQFF,TGCGCCAGCAGTGAGTCGAGGGCAAGGTGGACAGGGGGATCCAATGAGCAGTTCTTC
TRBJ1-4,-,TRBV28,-,CASNVGGSNEKLFF,TGTGCCAGCAACGTGGGAGGTTCTAATGAAAAACTGTTTTTT
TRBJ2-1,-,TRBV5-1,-,CASTVDRSTYNEQFF,TGCGCCAGCACCGTAGACAGATCTACCTACAATGAGCAGTTCTTC
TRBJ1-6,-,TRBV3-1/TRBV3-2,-,CASSPPTGNSPLHF,TGTGCCAGCAGCCCCCCTACGGGGAATTCACCCCTCCACTTT
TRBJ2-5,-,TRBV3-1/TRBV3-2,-,CASSHRLGETQYF,TGTGCCAGCAGCCACCGACTAGGAGAGACCCAGTACTTC
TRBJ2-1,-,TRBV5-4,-,CASSQAPSLARNEQFF,TGTGCCAGCAGCCAGGCCCCGTCTCTAGCGCGGAATGAGCAGTTCTTC
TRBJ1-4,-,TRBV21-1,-,CASSTDRVANEKLFF,TGTGCCAGCAGCACGGACAGGGTGGCTAATGAAAAACTGTTTTTT
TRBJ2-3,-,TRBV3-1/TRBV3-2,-,CASSQASLGGGRDSNTDTQYF,TGTGCCAGCAGCCAAGCCAGTTTAGGAGGGGGCCGTGACTCTAACACAGATACGCAGTATTTT
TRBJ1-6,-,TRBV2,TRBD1,CASSAGTGRDNSPLHF,TGTGCCAGCAGTGCCGGGACAGGGAGGGATAATTCACCCCTCCACTTT
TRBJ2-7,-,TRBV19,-,CASSTHGDNTYTYEQYF,TGTGCCAGTAGTACCCACGGGGACAATACGTACACCTACGAGCAGTACTTC
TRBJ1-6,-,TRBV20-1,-,CSASSTGPSSYNSPLHF,TGCAGTGCTAGTTCGACAGGACCAAGCTCCTATAATTCACCCCTCCACTTT
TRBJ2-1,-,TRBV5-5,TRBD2,CASSLGLAGGFYNEQFF,TGTGCCAGCAGCCTGGGACTAGCGGGAGGTTTTTACAATGAGCAGTTCTTC
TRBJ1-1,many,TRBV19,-,CASSIGHKNTEAFF,TGTGCCAGTAGTATCGGACATAAGAACACTGAAGCTTTCTTT
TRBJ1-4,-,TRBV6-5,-,CASSNWDKRNEKLFF,TGTGCCAGCAGTAATTGGGACAAACGTAATGAAAAACTGTTTTTT
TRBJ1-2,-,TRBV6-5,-,CASSYNSNYGYTF,TGTGCCAGCAGTTATAACTCAAATTATGGCTACACCTTC
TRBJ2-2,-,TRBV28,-,CASSSTHFSPNTGELFF,TGTGCCAGCAGTTCAACCCATTTTAGTCCGAACACCGGGGAGCTGTTTTTT